This is a list of T cell receptor beta chains from one sample in a study of T-cell reconstitution after alpha-beta-depleted transplantation in children. TCRdb fed the PCR reads into MiXCR, producing one record per CDR3 protein. The sample includes 500,000 to 750,000 distinct CDR3 sequences, around 27% seen only once; the top ten take under 45%. The sample consisted of PBMCs, taken before TCRalphabeta/CD19-depleted stem cell transplant. The receptor set was obtained from a boy under two years old with Wiskott-Aldrich syndrome, due to receive a stem cell transplant. Both conserved end residues are part of each CDR3. A D gene is named only where the DNA matches it firmly. Rows may omit the clone size; those that give it use once, few, many or a size class.

>few|TRBV5-1|TRBD1|15|TRBJ2-7
CASRLTGGSSYEQYF
TGCGCCAGCAGGCTGACAGGGGGAAGCTCCTACGAGCAGTACTTC
>few|TRBV5-1|NA|14|TRBJ2-7
CASSLAGDLYEQYF
TGCGCCAGCAGCTTGGCAGGGGATCTCTACGAGCAGTACTTC
>NA|TRBV28|NA|12|TRBJ2-3
CASSFRANTQYF
TGTGCCAGCAGTTTTAGGGCAAATACGCAGTATTTT
>NA|TRBV12-3/TRBV12-4|NA|14|TRBJ2-4
CASSFRRGSDIQYF
TGTGCCAGCAGTTTCCGCCGGGGATCGGACATTCAGTACTTC
>many|TRBV11-2|NA|13|TRBJ2-4
CASSLGPGNIQYF
TGTGCCAGCAGCTTAGGCCCGGGAAACATTCAGTACTTC
>NA|TRBV5-1|NA|16|TRBJ2-5
CASSLVGGSLQETQYF
TGCGCCAGCAGCTTGGTCGGGGGATCCCTCCAAGAGACCCAGTACTTC
>NA|TRBV5-1|TRBD2|15|TRBJ2-3
CATRHLTSDTDTQYF
TGCGCCACCCGACACCTGACTAGCGACACAGATACGCAGTATTTT
>NA|TRBV7-9|NA|17|TRBJ2-2
CASSLPGDEVSTGELFF
TGTGCCAGCAGCTTACCAGGGGACGAGGTCAGCACCGGGGAGCTGTTTTTT
>NA|TRBV3-1|TRBD2|19|TRBJ2-1
CASSYPRIRLAGGRTEQFF
TGTGCCAGCAGCTACCCCCGGATTCGGCTAGCGGGAGGGAGAACTGAGCAGTTCTTC
>few|TRBV27|NA|14|TRBJ2-7
CASSLSTKAYEQYF
TGTGCCAGCAGTTTATCCACGAAGGCCTACGAGCAGTACTTC